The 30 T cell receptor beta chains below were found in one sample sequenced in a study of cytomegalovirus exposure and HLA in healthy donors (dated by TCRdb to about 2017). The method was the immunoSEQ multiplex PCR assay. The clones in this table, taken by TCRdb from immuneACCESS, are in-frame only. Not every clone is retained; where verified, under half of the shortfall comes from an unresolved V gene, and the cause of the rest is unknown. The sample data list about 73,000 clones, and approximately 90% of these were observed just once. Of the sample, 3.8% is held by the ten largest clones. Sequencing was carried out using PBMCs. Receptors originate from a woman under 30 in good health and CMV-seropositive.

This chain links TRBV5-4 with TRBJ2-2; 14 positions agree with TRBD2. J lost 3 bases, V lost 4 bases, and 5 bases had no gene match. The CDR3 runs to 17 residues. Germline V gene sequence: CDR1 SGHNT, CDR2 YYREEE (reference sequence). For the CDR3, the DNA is TGTGCCAGCAGCCCGGGACTAGCGGGGGCCTACACCGGGGAGCTGTTTTTT. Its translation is CASSPGLAGAYTGELFF.

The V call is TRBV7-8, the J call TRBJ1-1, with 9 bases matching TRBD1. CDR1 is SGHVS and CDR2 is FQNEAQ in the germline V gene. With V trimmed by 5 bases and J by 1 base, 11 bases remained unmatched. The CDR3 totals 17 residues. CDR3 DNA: TGTGCCAGCAGCCCATCCGGGACAGGGTTTGGGAACACTGAAGCTTTCTTT. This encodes CASSPSGTGFGNTEAFF.

The CDR3 DNA reads TGCGCCAGCAGCTTGGCCGGGTTGGACACTGAAGCTTTCTTT. Translation gives CASSLAGLDTEAFF. The chain is built from TRBV5-1 and TRBJ1-1; D not resolved. Germline V gene data show CDR1 as SGHRS and CDR2 as YFSETQ. This CDR3 is built from 14 residues. Trimming removed 0 bases from V and 3 bases from J, with 9 bases in between.

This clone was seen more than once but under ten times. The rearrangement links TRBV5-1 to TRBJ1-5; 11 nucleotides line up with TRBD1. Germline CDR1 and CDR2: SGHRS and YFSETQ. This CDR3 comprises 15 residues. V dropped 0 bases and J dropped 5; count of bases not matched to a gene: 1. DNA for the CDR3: TGCGCCAGCAGCTTGGGGGACAGGGGGGATCAGCCCCAGCATTTT. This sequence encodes CASSLGDRGDQPQHF. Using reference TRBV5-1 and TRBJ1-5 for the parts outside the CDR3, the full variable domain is KAGVTQTPRYLIKTRGQQVTLSCSPISGHRSVSWYQQTPGQGLQFLFEYFSETQRNKGNFPGRFSGRQFSNSRSEMNVSTLELGDSALYLCASSLGDRGDQPQHFGDGTRLSIL.

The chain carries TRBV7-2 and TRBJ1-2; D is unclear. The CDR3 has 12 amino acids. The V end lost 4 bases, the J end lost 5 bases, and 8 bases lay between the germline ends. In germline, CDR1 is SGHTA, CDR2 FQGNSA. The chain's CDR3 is CASSSVLYGYTF. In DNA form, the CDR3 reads TGTGCCAGCAGCTCCGTATTATATGGCTACACCTTC.

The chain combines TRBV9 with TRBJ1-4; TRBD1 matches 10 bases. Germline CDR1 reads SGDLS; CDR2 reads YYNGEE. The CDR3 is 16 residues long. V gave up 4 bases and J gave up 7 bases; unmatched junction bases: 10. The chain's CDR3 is CASSLRQGAPGEKLFF. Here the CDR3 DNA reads TGTGCCAGCAGCTTGAGACAGGGGGCGCCGGGTGAAAAACTGTTTTTT.

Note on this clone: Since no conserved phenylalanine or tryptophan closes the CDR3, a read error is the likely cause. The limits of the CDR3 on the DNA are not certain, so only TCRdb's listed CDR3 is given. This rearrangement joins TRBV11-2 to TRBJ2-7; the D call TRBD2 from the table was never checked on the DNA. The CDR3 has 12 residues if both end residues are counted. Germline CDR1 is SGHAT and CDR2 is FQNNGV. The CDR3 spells CASSSVSPSRCL.

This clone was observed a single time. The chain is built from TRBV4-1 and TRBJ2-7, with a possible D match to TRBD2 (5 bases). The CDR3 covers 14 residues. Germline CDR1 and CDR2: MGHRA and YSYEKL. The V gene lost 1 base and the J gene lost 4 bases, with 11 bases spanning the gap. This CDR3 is CASSQASPGYEQYF. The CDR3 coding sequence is TGCGCCAGCAGCCAAGCCAGCCCGGGGTACGAGCAGTACTTC.

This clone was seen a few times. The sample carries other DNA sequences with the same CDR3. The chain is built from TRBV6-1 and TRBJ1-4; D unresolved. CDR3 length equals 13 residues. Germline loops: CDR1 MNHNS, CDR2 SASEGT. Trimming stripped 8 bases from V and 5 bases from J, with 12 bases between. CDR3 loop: CASGGGINEKLFF. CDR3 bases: TGTGCCAGCGGAGGTGGAATCAATGAAAAACTGTTTTTT.

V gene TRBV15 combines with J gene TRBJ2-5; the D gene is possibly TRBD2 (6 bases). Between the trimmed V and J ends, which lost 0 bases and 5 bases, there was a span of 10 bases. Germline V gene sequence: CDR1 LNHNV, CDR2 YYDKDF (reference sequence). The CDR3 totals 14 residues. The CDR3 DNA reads TGTGCCACCAGCAGAGAGGGGGGTCGGGAGACCCAGTACTTC. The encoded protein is CATSREGGRETQYF. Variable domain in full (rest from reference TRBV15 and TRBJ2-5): DAMVIQNPRYQVTQFGKPVTLSCSQTLNHNVMYWYQQKSSQAPKLLFHYYDKDFNNEADTPDNFQSRRPNTSFCFLDIRSPGLGDTAMYLCATSREGGRETQYFGPGTRLLVL.

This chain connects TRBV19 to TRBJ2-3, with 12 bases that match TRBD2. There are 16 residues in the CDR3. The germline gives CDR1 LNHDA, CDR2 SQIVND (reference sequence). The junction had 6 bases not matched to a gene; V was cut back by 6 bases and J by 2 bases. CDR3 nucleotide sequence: TGTGCCAGTAGCCTACTAGCGGGAGGCCTCACAGATACGCAGTATTTT. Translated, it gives CASSLLAGGLTDTQYF.

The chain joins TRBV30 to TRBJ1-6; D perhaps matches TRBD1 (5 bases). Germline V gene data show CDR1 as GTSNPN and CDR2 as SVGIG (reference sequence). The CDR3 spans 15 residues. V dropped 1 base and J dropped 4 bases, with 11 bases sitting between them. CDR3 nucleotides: TGTGCCTGGAGTGGTGGGGGGGGGTATAATTCACCCCTCCACTTT. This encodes CAWSGGGGYNSPLHF.

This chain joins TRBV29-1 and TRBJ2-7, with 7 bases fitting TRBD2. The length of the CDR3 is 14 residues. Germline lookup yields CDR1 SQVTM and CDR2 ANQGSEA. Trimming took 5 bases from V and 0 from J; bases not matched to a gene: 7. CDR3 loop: CSVLLASSSYEQYF. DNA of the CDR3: TGCAGCGTTCTACTAGCGAGTAGCTCCTACGAGCAGTACTTC.

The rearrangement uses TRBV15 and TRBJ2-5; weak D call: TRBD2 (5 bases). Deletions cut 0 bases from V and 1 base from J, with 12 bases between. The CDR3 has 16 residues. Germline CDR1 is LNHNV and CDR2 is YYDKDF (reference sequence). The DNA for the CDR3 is TGTGCCACCAGCAGAGACGAAGGAGGCGTCCAAGAGACCCAGTACTTC. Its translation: CATSRDEGGVQETQYF.

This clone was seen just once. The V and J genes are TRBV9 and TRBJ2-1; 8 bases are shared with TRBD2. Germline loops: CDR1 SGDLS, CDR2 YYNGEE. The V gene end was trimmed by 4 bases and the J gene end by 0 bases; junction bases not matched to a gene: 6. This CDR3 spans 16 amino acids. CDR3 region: CASSPGGESSYNEQFF. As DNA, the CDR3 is TGTGCCAGCAGCCCCGGGGGGGAGAGCTCCTACAATGAGCAGTTCTTC.

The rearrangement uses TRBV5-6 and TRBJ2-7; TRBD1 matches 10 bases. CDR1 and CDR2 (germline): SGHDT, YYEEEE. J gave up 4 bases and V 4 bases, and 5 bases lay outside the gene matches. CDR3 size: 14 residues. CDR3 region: CASSTDRGFYEQYF. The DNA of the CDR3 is TGTGCCAGCAGCACGGACAGGGGGTTTTACGAGCAGTACTTC.

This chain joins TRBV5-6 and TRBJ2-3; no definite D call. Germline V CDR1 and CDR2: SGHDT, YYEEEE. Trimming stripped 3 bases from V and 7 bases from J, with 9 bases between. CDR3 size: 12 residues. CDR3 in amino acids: CASSSTMNTQYF. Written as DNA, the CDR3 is TGTGCCAGCAGCTCAACAATGAATACGCAGTATTTT.

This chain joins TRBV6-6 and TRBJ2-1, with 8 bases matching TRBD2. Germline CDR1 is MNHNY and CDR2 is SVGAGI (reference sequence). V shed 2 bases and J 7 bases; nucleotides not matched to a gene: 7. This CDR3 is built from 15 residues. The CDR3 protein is CASSYGSGRSNEQFF. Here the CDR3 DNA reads TGTGCCAGCAGTTACGGGAGCGGGAGATCGAATGAGCAGTTCTTC.

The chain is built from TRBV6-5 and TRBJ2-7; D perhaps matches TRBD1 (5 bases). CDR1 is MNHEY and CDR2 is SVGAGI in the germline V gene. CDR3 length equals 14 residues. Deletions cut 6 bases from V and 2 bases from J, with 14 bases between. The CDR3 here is CASSLSWGPYEQYF. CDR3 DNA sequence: TGTGCCAGCAGCCTATCATGGGGCCCCTACGAGCAGTACTTC.

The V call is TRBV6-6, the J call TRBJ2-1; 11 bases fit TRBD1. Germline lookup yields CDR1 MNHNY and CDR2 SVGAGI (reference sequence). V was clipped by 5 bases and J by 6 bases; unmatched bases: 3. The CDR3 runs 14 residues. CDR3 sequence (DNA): TGTGCCAGCAGTCCCGGGACAGGGGGCAATGAGCAGTTCTTC. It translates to CASSPGTGGNEQFF.

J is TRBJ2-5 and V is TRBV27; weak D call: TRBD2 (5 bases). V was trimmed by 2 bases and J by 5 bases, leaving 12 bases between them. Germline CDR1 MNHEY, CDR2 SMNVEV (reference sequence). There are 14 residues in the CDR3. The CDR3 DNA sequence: TGTGCCAGCAGTTTACTTGGGAGAGGGGAGACCCAGTACTTC. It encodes CASSLLGRGETQYF.

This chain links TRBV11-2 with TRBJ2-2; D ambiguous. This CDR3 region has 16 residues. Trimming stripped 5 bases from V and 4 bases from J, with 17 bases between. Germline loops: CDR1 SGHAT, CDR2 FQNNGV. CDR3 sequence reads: CASSPDNPVSTGELFF. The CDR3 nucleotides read TGTGCCAGCAGCCCCGACAACCCAGTAAGCACCGGGGAGCTGTTTTTT.

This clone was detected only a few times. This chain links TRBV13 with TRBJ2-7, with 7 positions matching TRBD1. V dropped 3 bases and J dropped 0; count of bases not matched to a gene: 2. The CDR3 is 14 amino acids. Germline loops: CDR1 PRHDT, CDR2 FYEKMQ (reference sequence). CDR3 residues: CASSFGTASYEQYF. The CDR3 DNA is TGTGCCAGCAGCTTCGGGACAGCCTCCTACGAGCAGTACTTC.

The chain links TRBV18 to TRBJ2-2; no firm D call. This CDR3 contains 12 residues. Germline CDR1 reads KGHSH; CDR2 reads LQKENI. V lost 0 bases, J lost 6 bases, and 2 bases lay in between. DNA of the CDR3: TGTGCCAGCTCACCACCCTCCGGGGAGCTGTTTTTT. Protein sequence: CASSPPSGELFF.

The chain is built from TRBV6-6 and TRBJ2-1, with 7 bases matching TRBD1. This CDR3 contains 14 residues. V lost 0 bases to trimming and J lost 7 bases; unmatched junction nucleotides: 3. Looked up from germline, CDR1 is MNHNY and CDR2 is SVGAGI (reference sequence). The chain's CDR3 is CASSYSRQGNEQFF. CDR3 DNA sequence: TGTGCCAGCAGTTACTCGCGACAGGGAAATGAGCAGTTCTTC.

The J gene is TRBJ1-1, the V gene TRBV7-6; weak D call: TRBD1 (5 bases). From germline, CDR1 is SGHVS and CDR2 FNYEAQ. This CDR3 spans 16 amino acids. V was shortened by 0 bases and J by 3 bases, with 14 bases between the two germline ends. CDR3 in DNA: TGTGCCAGCAGCTTAGCGTTAGGCAGGGTAGACACTGAAGCTTTCTTT. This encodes CASSLALGRVDTEAFF.

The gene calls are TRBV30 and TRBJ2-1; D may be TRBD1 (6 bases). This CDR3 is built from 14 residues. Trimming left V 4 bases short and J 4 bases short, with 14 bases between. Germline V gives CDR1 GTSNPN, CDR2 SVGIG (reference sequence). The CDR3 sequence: CAWTPGQPYNEQFF. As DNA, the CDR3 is TGTGCCTGGACCCCGGGACAACCTTACAATGAGCAGTTCTTC.

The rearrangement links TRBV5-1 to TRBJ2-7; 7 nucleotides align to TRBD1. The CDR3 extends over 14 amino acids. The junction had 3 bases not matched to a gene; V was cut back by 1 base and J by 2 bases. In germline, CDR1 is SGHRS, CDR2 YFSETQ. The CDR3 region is CASSLRTGAYEQYF. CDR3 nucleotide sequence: TGCGCCAGCAGCTTGCGAACAGGGGCCTACGAGCAGTACTTC.

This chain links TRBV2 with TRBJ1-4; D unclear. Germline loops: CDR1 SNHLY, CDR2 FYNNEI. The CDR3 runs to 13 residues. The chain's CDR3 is CSSLGYANEKLFF. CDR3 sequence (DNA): TGTTCATCCCTAGGCTATGCTAATGAAAAACTGTTTTTT.

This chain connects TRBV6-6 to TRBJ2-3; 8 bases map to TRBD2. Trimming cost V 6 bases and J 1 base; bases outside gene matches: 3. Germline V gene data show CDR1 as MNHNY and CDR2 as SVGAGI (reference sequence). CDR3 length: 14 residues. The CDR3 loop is CASRQAGGTDTQYF. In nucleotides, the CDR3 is TGTGCCAGCAGGCAAGCGGGGGGCACAGATACGCAGTATTTT.